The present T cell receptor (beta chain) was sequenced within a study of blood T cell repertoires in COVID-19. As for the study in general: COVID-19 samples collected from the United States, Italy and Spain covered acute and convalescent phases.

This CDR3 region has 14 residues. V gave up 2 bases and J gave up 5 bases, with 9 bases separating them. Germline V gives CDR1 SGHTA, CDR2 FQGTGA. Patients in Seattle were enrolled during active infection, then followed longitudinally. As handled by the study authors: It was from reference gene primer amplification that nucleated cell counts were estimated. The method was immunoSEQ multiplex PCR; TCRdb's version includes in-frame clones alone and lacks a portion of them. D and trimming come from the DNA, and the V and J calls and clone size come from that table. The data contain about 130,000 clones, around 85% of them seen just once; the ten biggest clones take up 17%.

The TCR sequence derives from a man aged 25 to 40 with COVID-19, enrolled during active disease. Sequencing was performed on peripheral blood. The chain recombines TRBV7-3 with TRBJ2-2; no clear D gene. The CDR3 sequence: CASSLDRGTGELFF. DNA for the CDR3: TGTGCCAGCAGCTTAGATCGAGGTACCGGGGAGCTGTTTTTT.